Shown below are 12 T cell receptor beta chains from a single sample sequenced in a study of identical twins (dated by TCRdb to the mid-2010s). To prepare the library, 5' RACE was applied. TCRdb lists the instrument as Illumina HiSeq 2000. TCRdb reran the public reads through fastp at Q25 and MiXCR, keeping productive beta chains. Entries that share a CDR3 protein sequence are merged under the most common genes and DNA. Present in this sample are hundreds of thousands of distinct CDR3 sequences, approximately 24% of which were seen just once. The top ten clonotypes cover 2.9% of the sample. The data also belong to a second study, concerning T cells expressing NK-cell markers.

Sequences were obtained from CD4+ T cells sorted from blood. These receptors were collected from a woman between 18 and 29 years old in good health.

Comments on this clonotype: A read error may account for a junction end that differs from germline. The rearrangement uses TRBV20-1 and TRBJ2-5; possibly TRBD1 or TRBD2 for D (6 bases each). In germline, CDR1 is DFQATT, CDR2 SNEGSKA (reference sequence). The CDR3 runs 15 residues. The CDR3 loop reads CSARQGGLDQEAQYF. CDR3 bases: TGCAGTGCTAGGCAAGGGGGGCTAGACCAAGAGGCCCAGTACTTC.

The V gene is TRBV12-3 or TRBV12-4, the J gene TRBJ1-1; D is unclear. The CDR3 length is 14 residues. V was pared by 6 bases and J by 9 bases, with 20 bases between. CDR3 DNA: TGTGCCAGCAGCCGCCAGGCGGGGAACCGCCAAGCTTTCTTT. Translated: CASSRQAGNRQAFF.

The sample holds a few counts of this clonotype. The chain couples TRBV12-5 to TRBJ2-1; no definite D call. Germline lookup yields CDR1 LGHNT and CDR2 FRNRAP. The CDR3 runs to 13 residues. With 0 bases removed from V and 10 bases from J, the gap between germline ends came to 10 bases. The CDR3 DNA sequence: TGTGCTAGTGGTTTGGTATGGTCAGGCGAGCAGTTCTTC. This sequence encodes CASGLVWSGEQFF.

The rearrangement links TRBV9 to TRBJ1-1; TRBD1 might be the D (5 bases). This CDR3 comprises 16 residues. Per the germline V gene, CDR1 is SGDLS and CDR2 is YYNGEE. V lost 4 bases, J lost 3 bases, and 19 bases lay in between. The CDR3 nucleotides read TGTGCCAGCAGCCCTTCGGGAGGGGCGGCCGACACTGAAGCTTTCTTT. This translates into CASSPSGGAADTEAFF.

V is TRBV7-3 and J is TRBJ2-3, with 10 nucleotides matching TRBD2. The germline CDR1 and CDR2 sequences are SGHTA and FQGTGA. J lost 4 bases, V lost 1 base, and 8 bases had no gene match. This CDR3 is 17 amino acids long. In nucleotides, the CDR3 is TGTGCCAGCAGCTTAATGCCTAGCGGGGGCGGAGCAGATACGCAGTATTTT. It specifies CASSLMPSGGGADTQYF.

V is TRBV15 and J is TRBJ2-5, with D uncertain. Trimming left V 0 bases short and J 5 bases short, with 10 bases between. This CDR3 is 14 amino acids long. CDR1 is LNHNV and CDR2 is YYDKDF in the germline V gene (reference sequence). CDR3 sequence reads: CATSRDSSSETQYF. CDR3 nucleotide sequence: TGTGCCACCAGCAGAGACTCGAGCTCGGAGACCCAGTACTTC.

This clonotype occurred a few times. The rearrangement links TRBV5-1 to TRBJ2-5, with 10 bases identical to TRBD2. V lost 5 bases to trimming and J lost 3 bases; unmatched junction nucleotides: 13. This CDR3 is 17 amino acids long. The germline gives CDR1 SGHRS, CDR2 YFSETQ. CDR3 nucleotides: TGCGCCAGCAGTTCTGCACTAGCGGGGACCAAAGAAGAGACCCAGTACTTC. This sequence encodes CASSSALAGTKEETQYF.

The chain uses TRBV6-1 and TRBJ1-5; TRBD1 matches 7 bases. Trimming at V came to 7 bases and at J to 7 bases, leaving 7 bases not matched to a gene. There are 13 residues in the CDR3. Germline CDR1 and CDR2: MNHNS and SASEGT. CDR3 sequence (DNA): TGTGCCAGCACGCAACGACAGGGCCAGCCCCAGCATTTT. This translates into CASTQRQGQPQHF.

This clonotype was seen a few times. V and J are TRBV7-2 and TRBJ2-7; 10 bases are a match to TRBD1. The CDR3 is 15 residues long. CDR1 is SGHTA and CDR2 is FQGNSA in the germline V gene. Unmatched junction bases numbered 3, after V lost 2 bases and J lost 2 bases. The CDR3 DNA follows: TGTGCCAGCAGCTTAATTGACAGGGGGCCCTACGAGCAGTACTTC. Residues: CASSLIDRGPYEQYF. Together with reference TRBV7-2 and TRBJ2-7, the CDR3 gives the full variable domain: GAGVSQSPSNKVTEKGKDVELRCDPISGHTALYWYRQSLGQGLEFLIYFQGNSAPDKSGLPSDRFSAERTGGSVSTLTIQRTQQEDSAVYLCASSLIDRGPYEQYFGPGTRLTVT.

This clonotype was seen only a few times. The J gene is TRBJ1-2, the V gene TRBV12-3 or TRBV12-4; possibly TRBD1 for D (5 bases). V was shortened by 3 bases and J by 7 bases, with 15 bases between the two germline ends. The CDR3 loop spans 14 amino acids. CDR3: CASSLRNRGGGYTF. The CDR3 DNA reads as TGTGCCAGCAGTTTGAGGAATAGGGGAGGTGGCTACACCTTC.

This rearrangement joins TRBV11-2 to TRBJ2-2; no firm D call. CDR1 is SGHAT, CDR2 FQNNGV, per germline. The V and J ends lost 2 bases and 3 bases respectively, with 10 bases between them. This CDR3 has 15 residues. CDR3 loop: CASSLRSGYTGELFF. CDR3 coding DNA: TGTGCCAGCAGCTTAAGGTCAGGTTACACCGGGGAGCTGTTTTTT.

V gene TRBV18 combines with J gene TRBJ2-3; D is uncertain. V lost 2 bases, J lost 0 bases, and 6 bases lay in between. Germline values: CDR1 KGHSH, CDR2 LQKENI. The CDR3 sequence is 14 residues long. The CDR3 coding sequence is TGTGCCAGCTCACCAGACAAGAGCACAGATACGCAGTATTTT. Translation gives CASSPDKSTDTQYF. The variable domain in full, completed from reference TRBV18 and TRBJ2-3, reads NAGVMQNPRHLVRRRGQEARLRCSPMKGHSHVYWYRQLPEEGLKFMVYLQKENIIDESGMPKERFSAEFPKEGPSILRIQQVVRGDSAAYFCASSPDKSTDTQYFGPGTRLTVL.